This TCR beta chain was identified during a study of regulatory T cells in long-lasting Graves disease. Study in general: Recently diagnosed Graves' patients had received antithyroid drugs for under 3 months.

Stated time point: newly diagnosed GD, antithyroid drugs for less than 3 months. The authors made the TCR library using RNA they extracted from PBMCs. This clonotype was counted many times. Its target is not known. With iRepertoire HTBI primers and Arm-PCR of CDR3 regions, TCR beta libraries were built. TCRdb analysed the multiplex PCR reads with MiXCR anew, one entry per CDR3 protein. Seen here are under 300,000 distinct CDR3 sequences, around 20% observed once, and the top ten hold approximately 13%. Germline V CDR1 and CDR2: SEHNR, FQNEAQ (reference sequence). The CDR3 consists of 14 residues. V was pared by 4 bases and J by 7 bases, with 5 bases of the junction left unmatched. Regarding the study as a whole: Between persistent patients, 2,500 to 3,500 public clonotypes were shared, exceeding the 950 to 1,000 shared between new patients.

This clonotype was obtained from a female donor with Graves disease. The V call is TRBV7-9, the J call TRBJ2-1; TRBD1 agrees at 9 bases. The sequenced sample was peripheral blood mononuclear cells (PBMCs), obtained at new diagnosis, from a patient treated with antithyroid drugs. CDR3 sequence (DNA): TGTGCCAGCAGCTCACAGGGGGCCTGGAATGAGCAGTTCTTC. The encoded protein is CASSSQGAWNEQFF.